Below, 10 T cell receptor beta chains from the same sample are listed, as sequenced in a study of OX40 agonist ivuxolimab in advanced cancers. Assay used: immunoSEQ multiplex PCR; TCRdb lists only in-frame clones, some missing. The table has some 85,000 clones, about 89% seen once. The source material was CD4+ or CD8+ T cells sorted from blood, sampled in a trial of the OX40 agonist ivuxolimab. These receptors were obtained from an adult with an advanced solid tumor such as melanoma, head and neck, liver or kidney cancer.

The V gene is TRBV15, the J gene TRBJ2-7, with D possibly TRBD1 on 6 matching bases. CDR3 length equals 16 residues. Germline CDR1 LNHNV, CDR2 YYDKDF (reference sequence). The germline V and J ends were trimmed by 3 bases and 2 bases, with 17 bases remaining between them. The CDR3 coding sequence is TGTGCCACCAGCAGGGGGGAGACAGGTCCCCCCTACGAGCAGTACTTC. Translation: CATSRGETGPPYEQYF.

This clone occurred once. This sequence joins TRBV5-4 and TRBJ2-1, with no clear D. The V gene's germline CDR1 is SGHNT and CDR2 YYREEE (reference sequence). The CDR3 is 14 amino acids. V was pared by 4 bases and J by 4 bases, with 12 bases between. In nucleotides, the CDR3 is TGTGCCAGCAGCCCCGAGTTGATGTACAATGAGCAGTTCTTC. Protein product: CASSPELMYNEQFF.

The chain carries TRBV5-1 and TRBJ1-3, with a possible D match to TRBD1 (6 bases). The CDR3 is 15 residues long. With 4 bases removed from V and 4 bases from J, the gap between germline ends came to 15 bases. Per the germline V gene, CDR1 is SGHRS and CDR2 is YFSETQ. The CDR3 loop is CASSPAPGDGNTIYF. CDR3 nucleotide sequence: TGCGCCAGCAGCCCGGCGCCAGGGGACGGAAACACCATATATTTT. Complete variable domain (other parts from reference TRBV5-1 and TRBJ1-3): KAGVTQTPRYLIKTRGQQVTLSCSPISGHRSVSWYQQTPGQGLQFLFEYFSETQRNKGNFPGRFSGRQFSNSRSEMNVSTLELGDSALYLCASSPAPGDGNTIYFGEGSWLTVV.

The genes are TRBV19 and TRBJ2-1; perhaps TRBD2 as D (5 bases). The CDR3 extends over 15 amino acids. Germline CDR1 is LNHDA and CDR2 is SQIVND (reference sequence). V was cut by 4 bases and J by 2 bases, with 12 bases left in between. The CDR3 protein is CASSTGLAAYNEQFF. The CDR3 nucleotides read TGTGCCAGTAGTACAGGACTGGCGGCCTACAATGAGCAGTTCTTC.

This chain links TRBV27 with TRBJ1-2; D not resolved. The ends were cut back, 6 bases at V and 4 bases at J, with 18 bases in the middle. This CDR3 region has 15 residues. Germline assignment: CDR1 MNHEY and CDR2 SMNVEV (reference sequence). CDR3 DNA sequence: TGTGCCAGCAGACAATCAGACATCCCCCTCTATGGCTACACCTTC. Protein sequence: CASRQSDIPLYGYTF.

The chain has TRBV28 and TRBJ2-3; D not certain. CDR1 and CDR2 from the germline V gene are MDHEN and SYDVKM. The V and J ends lost 11 bases and 2 bases respectively, with 14 bases between them. The CDR3 spans 13 residues. The CDR3 region has the DNA TGTGCCGGAACCTTACCGTTCACAGATACGCAGTATTTT. As protein: CAGTLPFTDTQYF.

V usage is TRBV19 and J usage is TRBJ2-2, with 12 bases lining up with TRBD1. This CDR3 is built from 16 residues. Germline-derived CDR1 and CDR2 are LNHDA and SQIVND (reference sequence). V shed 4 bases and J 4 bases; nucleotides not matched to a gene: 4. DNA for the CDR3: TGTGCCAGTAGTAAGGGACAGGGGGCGAGCACCGGGGAGCTGTTTTTT. Protein: CASSKGQGASTGELFF.

The J gene is TRBJ2-7, the V gene TRBV11-2; a weak D match, TRBD2 (6 bases). V lost 5 bases to trimming and J lost 2 bases, with 13 bases between them. The CDR3 loop spans 14 amino acids. CDR1 and CDR2 (germline): SGHAT, FQNNGV. Written as DNA, the CDR3 is TGTGCCAGCAGCCCCGGGACTGTTCCCTACGAGCAGTACTTC. It codes for CASSPGTVPYEQYF.

The J gene is TRBJ2-7, the V gene TRBV6-5; TRBD1 aligns across 9 bases. The V gene's germline CDR1 is MNHEY and CDR2 SVGAGI. V trimming: 9 bases; J trimming: 6 bases; junction bases outside the gene matches: 15. This CDR3 contains 15 residues. CDR3 residues: CASHPSGQGKSEQYF. CDR3 nucleotide sequence: TGTGCCAGTCATCCGTCGGGACAGGGAAAAAGCGAGCAGTACTTC.

The chain couples TRBV6-5 to TRBJ2-7; 10 positions agree with TRBD1. V was clipped by 2 bases and J by 2 bases; unmatched bases: 3. The CDR3 covers 15 residues. Germline loops: CDR1 MNHEY, CDR2 SVGAGI. The CDR3 nucleotides are TGTGCCAGCAGTTACGGGACAGGGGTAACCTACGAGCAGTACTTC. Protein product: CASSYGTGVTYEQYF.